The 16 T cell receptor beta chains below all came from one sample that was sequenced in a study of T cells in Graves' hyperthyroidism and ophthalmopathy. Using RNA transcripts as the source, TCR beta CDR3 regions were amplified. Using the HTBI primer set, a first-round RT-PCR was run on the TCR CDR3. TCRdb itself ran the multiplex PCR reads through MiXCR, one entry per CDR3 protein. The sample has some 350,000 distinct CDR3 sequences, around 25% seen once; the top ten hold 70% to 75%. Source material: blood. The source is a man aged 45-65 years with Graves' hyperthyroidism.

The V gene is TRBV24-1, the J gene TRBJ2-1; 9 bases agree with TRBD1. This CDR3 spans 14 amino acids. Germline-derived CDR1 and CDR2 are KGHDR and SFDVKD. V shed 5 bases, J shed 9 bases, and the junction held 7 bases outside the gene matches. The CDR3 DNA reads TGTGCCACCAGTGTTGGGACAGGGAGGGCTGAGCAGTTCTTC. This codes for CATSVGTGRAEQFF.

The chain couples TRBV7-2 to TRBJ2-7, with unresolved D. Germline CDR1 SGHTA, CDR2 FQGNSA. The germline V and J ends were trimmed by 1 base and 5 bases, with 12 bases remaining between them. The CDR3 contains 14 residues. CDR3 sequence: CASSLVSLPNEQYF. CDR3 bases: TGTGCCAGCAGCTTAGTTAGCCTCCCCAACGAGCAGTACTTC.

J is TRBJ2-1 and V is TRBV11-1; 9 bases fit TRBD1. J gave up 2 bases and V 5 bases, and 7 bases lay outside the gene matches. Germline assignment: CDR1 SGHAT and CDR2 FQDESV (reference sequence). The CDR3 is made up of 16 amino acids. The CDR3 is CASSPDWTGAYNEQFF. The CDR3 DNA reads as TGTGCCAGCAGCCCAGACTGGACAGGGGCCTACAATGAGCAGTTCTTC. The whole variable domain, filled in from reference TRBV11-1 and TRBJ2-1, reads EAEVAQSPRYKITEKSQAVAFWCDPISGHATLYWYRQILGQGPELLVQFQDESVVDDSQLPKDRFSAERLKGVDSTLKIQPAELGDSAMYLCASSPDWTGAYNEQFFGPGTRLTVL.

This clonotype has a count of ten or more. This chain joins TRBV11-2 and TRBJ2-1, with TRBD2 identical over 8 bases. The germline V gene has CDR1 SGHAT and CDR2 FQNNGV. This CDR3 contains 14 residues. The junction had 9 bases not matched to a gene; V was cut back by 2 bases and J by 12 bases. CDR3 sequence (DNA): TGTGCCAGCAGCTTATCTCGAGCGGGAGTGGGGCAGTTCTTC. As protein: CASSLSRAGVGQFF.

Only one count was recorded for this clonotype. The J gene is TRBJ2-3, the V gene TRBV2, with D uncertain. Germline lookup yields CDR1 SNHLY and CDR2 FYNNEI. Trimming removed 3 bases from V and 2 bases from J, with 6 bases in between. The CDR3 totals 13 residues. CDR3 nucleotides: TGTGCCAGCAGTGACAGGATCACAGATACGCAGTATTTT. Translated, it gives CASSDRITDTQYF.

Concerning this clonotype: One end of the junction varies from germline; a read error may be responsible. The rearrangement links TRBV28 to TRBJ2-7, with 9 bases that match TRBD1. In germline, CDR1 is MDHEN, CDR2 SYDVKM. The CDR3 has 16 residues. The CDR3 is CASNLEGGQGSYERYF. CDR3 coding DNA: TGTGCCAGCAATTTAGAAGGGGGACAGGGCTCGTACGAGCGGTACTTC.

This clonotype showed up just a few times. The gene calls are TRBV2 and TRBJ2-2; D call uncertain. Germline V lookup: CDR1 SNHLY, CDR2 FYNNEI. V gave up 6 bases and J gave up 1 base, with 9 bases separating them. The CDR3 is 14 residues long. In DNA, the CDR3 is TGTGCCAGCAGATACGGTGGGAACACCGGGGAGCTGTTTTTT. This translates into CASRYGGNTGELFF.

A few counts support this clonotype. The chain uses TRBV7-2 and TRBJ2-6; D possibly uses TRBD1 or TRBD2 (5 bases each). The germline V gene has CDR1 SGHTA and CDR2 FQGNSA. This CDR3 comprises 15 residues. Trimming removed 3 bases from V and 4 bases from J, with 10 bases in between. CDR3 residues: CASSFRGVGANVLTF. The CDR3 nucleotides read TGTGCCAGCAGCTTTCGAGGGGTGGGGGCCAACGTCCTGACTTTC.

The rearrangement joins TRBV7-2 to TRBJ2-7; weak D call: TRBD2 (7 bases). Trimming took off 5 bases at V and 5 bases at J, with 19 bases between the two ends. The germline V gene has CDR1 SGHTA and CDR2 FQGNSA. There are 15 residues in the CDR3. CDR3 protein: CASSQLGGPGDEQYF. The CDR3 DNA reads TGTGCCAGCAGCCAACTCGGGGGGCCAGGGGACGAGCAGTACTTC.

A few counts support this clonotype. The rearrangement links TRBV12-5 to TRBJ2-2, with 10 bases lining up with TRBD2. Looked up from germline, CDR1 is LGHNT and CDR2 is FRNRAP. With 5 bases clipped from V and 0 bases from J, the junction kept 12 bases outside the gene matches. The CDR3 contains 19 residues. CDR3 DNA sequence: TGTGCTAGTGGTCCCAGCGGGCTAGCGGGAGCTGCGAACACCGGGGAGCTGTTTTTT. This codes for CASGPSGLAGAANTGELFF.

This chain's CDR3 is CASSLSALSYNEQFF. The CDR3, as DNA: TGTGCCAGCAGCCTAAGTGCCCTCTCCTACAATGAGCAGTTCTTC. V gene TRBV11-2 combines with J gene TRBJ2-1; no clear D gene. The V end was cut by 5 bases, the J end by 0 bases, with 11 bases between. In germline, CDR1 is SGHAT, CDR2 FQNNGV. The CDR3 spans 15 residues.

Only a few counts were recorded for this clonotype. The chain has TRBV15 and TRBJ1-1, with unresolved D. The CDR3 is 13 amino acids. V lost 4 bases, J lost 2 bases, and 8 bases lay in between. In germline, CDR1 is LNHNV, CDR2 YYDKDF (reference sequence). As DNA, the CDR3 is TGTGCCACCAGCATGGCACCAAACACTGAAGCTTTCTTT. The encoded protein is CATSMAPNTEAFF.

The J gene is TRBJ2-5, the V gene TRBV7-9; TRBD2 aligns across 8 bases. CDR3 length: 17 residues. The germline gives CDR1 SEHNR, CDR2 FQNEAQ (reference sequence). The J segment lost 2 bases and the V segment lost 3 bases, leaving 11 bases of the junction unmatched. The CDR3 reads CASSFRAVAGTQETQYF. CDR3 nucleotides: TGTGCCAGCAGCTTTCGAGCCGTAGCGGGAACTCAAGAGACCCAGTACTTC.

This clonotype was counted a few times. V is TRBV12-3 or TRBV12-4 and J is TRBJ1-5; the D is unclear. Trimming left V 1 base short and J 6 bases short, with 7 bases between. The CDR3 totals 13 residues. The CDR3 sequence is CASSLVTLQPQHF. For the CDR3, the DNA is TGTGCCAGCAGTTTAGTGACGCTTCAGCCCCAGCATTTT.

This clonotype was counted between two and nine times. The chain has TRBV7-6 and TRBJ2-2, with D unclear. CDR3 length: 15 residues. Germline V gene data show CDR1 as SGHVS and CDR2 as FNYEAQ. The ends were cut back, 1 base at V and 1 base at J, with 7 bases in the middle. CDR3 nucleotide sequence: TGTGCCAGCAGCTTAGATTTTGGGAACACCGGGGAGCTGTTTTTT. Translating it yields CASSLDFGNTGELFF.

This clonotype has just a few counts. This chain joins TRBV11-3 and TRBJ2-5; 13 bases map to TRBD2. CDR3 length equals 16 residues. Unmatched junction bases numbered 7, after V lost 6 bases and J lost 3 bases. The germline CDR1 and CDR2 sequences are SGHNT and YENEEA. DNA for the CDR3: TGTGCCAGCAGAGCCCGGACTAGCGGGGGAAAAGAGACCCAGTACTTC. It yields the protein CASRARTSGGKETQYF. The entire variable domain, with the rest obtained from reference TRBV11-3 and TRBJ2-5, is as follows: EAGVVQSPRYKIIEKKQPVAFWCNPISGHNTLYWYLQNLGQGPELLIRYENEEAVDDSQLPKDRFSAERLKGVDSTLKIQPAELGDSAVYLCASRARTSGGKETQYFGPGTRLLVL.